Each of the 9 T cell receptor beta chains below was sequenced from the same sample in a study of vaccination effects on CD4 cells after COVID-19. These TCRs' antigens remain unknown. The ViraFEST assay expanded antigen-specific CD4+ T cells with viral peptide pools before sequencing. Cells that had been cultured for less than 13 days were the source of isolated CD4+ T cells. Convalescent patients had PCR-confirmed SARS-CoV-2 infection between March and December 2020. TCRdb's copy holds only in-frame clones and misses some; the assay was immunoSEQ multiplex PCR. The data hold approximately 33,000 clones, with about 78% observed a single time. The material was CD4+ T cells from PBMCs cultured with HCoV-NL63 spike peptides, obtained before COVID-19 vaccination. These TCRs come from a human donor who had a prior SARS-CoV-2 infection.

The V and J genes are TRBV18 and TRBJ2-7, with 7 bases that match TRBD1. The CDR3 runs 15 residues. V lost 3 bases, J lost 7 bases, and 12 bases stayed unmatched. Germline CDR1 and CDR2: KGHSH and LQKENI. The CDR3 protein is CASSPADRVYREQYF. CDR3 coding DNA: TGTGCCAGCTCACCCGCAGACAGGGTGTATCGGGAGCAGTACTTC.

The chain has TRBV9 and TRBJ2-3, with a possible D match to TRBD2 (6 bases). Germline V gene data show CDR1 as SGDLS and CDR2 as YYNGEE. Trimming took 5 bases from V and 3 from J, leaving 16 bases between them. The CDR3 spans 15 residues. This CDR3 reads CASSGRPAGTDTQYF. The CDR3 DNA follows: TGTGCCAGCAGTGGCAGACCCGCGGGGACAGATACGCAGTATTTT.

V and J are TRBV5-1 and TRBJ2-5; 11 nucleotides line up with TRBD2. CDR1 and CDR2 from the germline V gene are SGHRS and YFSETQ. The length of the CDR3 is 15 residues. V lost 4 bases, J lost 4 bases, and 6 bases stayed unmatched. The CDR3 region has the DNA TGCGCCAGCAGCCTTAGCGGGGGGGCCTCAGAGACCCAGTACTTC. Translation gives CASSLSGGASETQYF.

This CDR3 reads CAIRGTEKETQYF. The CDR3 DNA reads as TGTGCCATCAGAGGGACAGAAAAAGAGACCCAGTACTTC. This chain joins TRBV10-3 and TRBJ2-5, with 7 nucleotides matching TRBD1. This CDR3 spans 13 amino acids. The V gene end was trimmed by 6 bases and the J gene end by 3 bases; junction bases not matched to a gene: 4. In germline, CDR1 is ENHRY, CDR2 SYGVKD.

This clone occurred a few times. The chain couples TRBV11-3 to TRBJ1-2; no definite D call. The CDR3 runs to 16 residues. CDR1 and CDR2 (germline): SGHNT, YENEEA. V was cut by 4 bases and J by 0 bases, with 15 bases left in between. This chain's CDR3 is CASSYRGPGANYGYTF. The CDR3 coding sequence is TGTGCCAGCAGCTATAGAGGGCCGGGAGCTAACTATGGCTACACCTTC.

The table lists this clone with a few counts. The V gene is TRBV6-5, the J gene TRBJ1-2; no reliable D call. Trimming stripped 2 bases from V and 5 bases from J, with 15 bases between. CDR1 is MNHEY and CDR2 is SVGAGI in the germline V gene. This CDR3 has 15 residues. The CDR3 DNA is TGTGCCAGCAGTTACGCCGTGGGCATCCCTTATGGCTACACCTTC. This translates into CASSYAVGIPYGYTF.

DNA of the CDR3: TGTGCCTGGGGGCGTCGGTCCACAGATACGCAGTATTTT. Its protein is CAWGRRSTDTQYF. J is TRBJ2-3 and V is TRBV30; D not certain. Trimming removed 5 bases at V and 2 bases at J, with 11 bases between. Germline-derived CDR1 and CDR2 are GTSNPN and SVGIG (reference sequence). The CDR3 spans 13 residues.

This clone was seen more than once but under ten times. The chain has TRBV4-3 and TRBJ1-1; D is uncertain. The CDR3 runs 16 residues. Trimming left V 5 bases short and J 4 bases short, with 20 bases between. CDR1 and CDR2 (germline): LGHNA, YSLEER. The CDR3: CASSADLSRVGTEAFF. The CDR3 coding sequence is TGCGCCAGCAGCGCGGACTTAAGCCGGGTGGGCACTGAAGCTTTCTTT.

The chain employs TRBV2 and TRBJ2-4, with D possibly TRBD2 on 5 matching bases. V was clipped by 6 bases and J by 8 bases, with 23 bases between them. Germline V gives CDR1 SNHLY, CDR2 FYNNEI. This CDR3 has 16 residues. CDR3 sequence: CASRFRGLPRVDIQYF. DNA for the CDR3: TGTGCCAGCAGGTTCCGCGGGCTCCCCCGGGTAGACATTCAGTACTTC.